This record covers a single TCR beta chain. The data stem from a study of blood T cell repertoires in COVID-19. Study-wide background: T cells, B-cell-depleted T cells, or PBMCs provided the cDNA or gDNA that served as material.

Some clones are missing from TCRdb's copy, which holds only in-frame ones; the method was immunoSEQ multiplex PCR. The table shows about 240,000 clones, with about nine tenths occurring only once. Sequences were obtained from peripheral blood. The clonotype was recovered from a man between 60 and 75 years old who had recovered from COVID-19.

The CDR3: CAWAVRGGTDTQYF. As DNA, the CDR3 is TGTGCCTGGGCAGTGCGGGGGGGAACAGATACGCAGTATTTT. This chain connects TRBV30 to TRBJ2-3; 9 bases line up with TRBD2. Germline CDR1 and CDR2: GTSNPN and SVGIG (reference sequence). CDR3 length: 14 residues. The V segment lost 5 bases and the J segment 3 bases; nucleotides outside the gene matches: 6.